A single sample gave rise to the 13 T cell receptor beta chains below, sequenced in a study of Ad26.COV2.S vaccination and SARS-CoV-2 variants. The assay was immunoSEQ multiplex PCR, and TCRdb's table has in-frame clones only and misses some. The repertoire holds a few hundred thousand clones, with more than 75% as singletons. Treatment: roughly 19 received Ad26.COV2.S at low or high dose, single or two shots; 5 received placebo; per-sample allocation not given. The samples were gathered on day 63 after the first injection of vaccine or placebo. Specimen: peripheral blood, collected in a trial of Ad26.COV2.S vaccine versus placebo. Every receptor here comes from a person aged 18-60 years who received the Ad26.COV2.S COVID-19 vaccine or a placebo.

The chain recombines TRBV6-5 with TRBJ2-5, with D hard to call. Germline-derived CDR1 and CDR2 are MNHEY and SVGAGI. CDR3 length: 15 amino acids. Trimming pared 4 bases from V and 2 bases from J, leaving 14 bases between. The CDR3 nucleotides read TGTGCCAGCAGTTTTCTCATAGGACGTCAAGAGACCCAGTACTTC. Translating gives CASSFLIGRQETQYF.

The chain has TRBV15 and TRBJ1-6; perhaps TRBD1 as D (5 bases). Germline CDR1 and CDR2: LNHNV and YYDKDF (reference sequence). The ends were cut back, 0 bases at V and 7 bases at J, with 16 bases in the middle. The CDR3 sequence is 17 residues long. The CDR3 DNA reads TGTGCCACCAGCAGAGATCTGGGACTGGCGGAGAATTCACCCCTCCACTTT. This encodes CATSRDLGLAENSPLHF. Drawing the rest from reference TRBV15 and TRBJ1-6, the complete variable domain is DAMVIQNPRYQVTQFGKPVTLSCSQTLNHNVMYWYQQKSSQAPKLLFHYYDKDFNNEADTPDNFQSRRPNTSFCFLDIRSPGLGDTAMYLCATSRDLGLAENSPLHFGNGTRLTVT.

This clone turned up a few times. This chain connects TRBV5-8 to TRBJ2-7, with D possibly matching TRBD2 (7 bases). V was trimmed by 3 bases and J by 1 base, leaving 17 bases between them. From germline, CDR1 is SGHTS and CDR2 YDEGEE. This CDR3 comprises 16 residues. CDR3 residues: CASSWGTSGGSYEQYF. For the CDR3, the DNA is TGTGCCAGCAGCTGGGGGACATCGGGGGGTTCCTACGAGCAGTACTTC.

V gene TRBV3-1 (or the pseudogene TRBV3-2) combines with J gene TRBJ1-6; no firm D call. CDR1 and CDR2 (germline): LGHDT, YNNKEL (reference sequence). Trimming stripped 1 base from V and 4 bases from J, with 14 bases between. The CDR3 totals 17 residues. CDR3 sequence: CASSQGRPGRYNSPLHF. Written as DNA, the CDR3 is TGTGCCAGCAGCCAAGGAAGACCGGGCCGATATAATTCACCCCTCCACTTT.

The CDR3 sequence is CASSPRQGDTGELFF. CDR3 sequence (DNA): TGTGCCAGCAGCCCGCGACAGGGTGACACCGGGGAGCTGTTTTTT. The genes are TRBV14 and TRBJ2-2; TRBD1 agrees at 7 bases. After removal of 4 bases from V and 3 bases from J, the junction contained 5 bases not matched to a gene. The V gene's germline CDR1 is SGHDN and CDR2 FVKESK. The CDR3 runs 15 residues.

V usage is TRBV5-1 and J usage is TRBJ1-4; 9 bases line up with TRBD1. Germline V CDR1 and CDR2: SGHRS, YFSETQ. Trimming removed 5 bases from V and 7 bases from J; junction bases left unmatched: 3. The CDR3 runs to 13 residues. CDR3 DNA: TGCGCCAGCAGGGGACAGGGCAGTGAAAAACTGTTTTTT. The encoded protein is CASRGQGSEKLFF.

This clone was seen only once. The CDR3 loop reads CASHEGGQGVYGYTF. CDR3 DNA sequence: TGTGCCAGCCACGAGGGGGGACAGGGGGTCTATGGCTACACCTTC. This rearrangement joins TRBV3-1 (or the pseudogene TRBV3-2) to TRBJ1-2; TRBD1 aligns across 11 bases. The germline V gene has CDR1 LGHDT and CDR2 YNNKEL (reference sequence). J lost 4 bases, V lost 8 bases, and 9 bases had no gene match. This CDR3 contains 15 residues.

CDR3 DNA sequence: TGTGCCAGCAGCCAAGATACGCTTGAGGGGGCCAATCAGCCCCAGCATTTT. Translating gives CASSQDTLEGANQPQHF. The V call is TRBV3-1 (or the pseudogene TRBV3-2), the J call TRBJ1-5; 7 bases match TRBD1. The germline V gene has CDR1 LGHDT and CDR2 YNNKEL (reference sequence). The CDR3 sequence is 17 residues long. Germline trimming cut 0 bases from V and 3 bases from J; bases unmatched to any gene: 8.

For the CDR3, the DNA is TGTGCCAGCAGGCCGGGACAGGGTGATTACGAGCAGTACTTC. Protein product: CASRPGQGDYEQYF. The chain uses TRBV7-8 and TRBJ2-7; the match to TRBD1 covers 9 bases. V trimming: 6 bases; J trimming: 4 bases; junction bases outside the gene matches: 7. The germline gives CDR1 SGHVS, CDR2 FQNEAQ. The CDR3 runs to 14 residues.

The chain employs TRBV5-1 and TRBJ1-1, with TRBD1 as a possible D gene (5 bases). The CDR3 has 14 residues. Germline V gene sequence: CDR1 SGHRS, CDR2 YFSETQ. V was cut by 0 bases and J by 4 bases, with 10 bases left in between. The CDR3 loop reads CASSLGGTATEAFF. The CDR3 bases are TGCGCCAGCAGCTTGGGCGGGACTGCCACTGAAGCTTTCTTT.

V usage is TRBV7-3 and J usage is TRBJ2-1; D is possibly TRBD1 (5 bases). CDR3 size: 13 residues. Germline V CDR1 and CDR2: SGHTA, FQGTGA. Trimming removed 2 bases at V and 7 bases at J, with 9 bases between. The CDR3 region is CASSLQQENEQFF. The CDR3, as DNA: TGTGCCAGCAGCTTACAACAGGAAAATGAGCAGTTCTTC.

The chain uses TRBV9 and TRBJ2-5; D possibly matches TRBD1 or TRBD2 (6 bases each). There are 15 residues in the CDR3. The germline gives CDR1 SGDLS, CDR2 YYNGEE. Trimming removed 0 bases from V and 9 bases from J, with 18 bases in between. CDR3 nucleotides: TGTGCCAGCAGCGTAGGGGGGGCCCCGGGCCCGGCCCAGTACTTC. Its translation is CASSVGGAPGPAQYF.

With respect to this clone: Other DNA sequences within the sample encode an identical CDR3. The CDR3 nucleotides read TGTGCCAGCAGTTACGGTGAAAAACTGTTTTTT. This sequence encodes CASSYGEKLFF. This rearrangement joins TRBV6-5 to TRBJ1-4, with no clear D. V was pared by 2 bases and J by 7 bases, with 2 bases between. The CDR3 has 11 residues. The V gene's germline CDR1 is MNHEY and CDR2 SVGAGI.